This section outlines one T cell receptor (beta chain) sequence together with its context. TCRdb keeps only in-frame clones here, not all; method: immunoSEQ multiplex PCR. The sample consists of about 580,000 clones, roughly 98% of them appearing once. The sample is drawn from a study of shared clonotypes between healthy human individuals. Study context: Per donor, three plates held CD4 naive cells, three held CD4 memory, two held CD8 naive and one held CD8 memory.

V was clipped by 0 bases and J by 4 bases, with 15 bases between them. The CDR3 consists of 16 residues. Germline V gene sequence: CDR1 LGHNT, CDR2 FRNRAP. Naive CD8 cells lacked CD45RO and underwent positive selection for CCR7, leaving out terminally differentiated effector memory CD45RA+ cells. The sequence derives from a man under 40 in good health. This chain links TRBV12-5 with TRBJ1-1; tentatively, D is TRBD1 (5 bases). Sequencing was carried out using naive CD8+ T cells sorted from blood. Here the CDR3 DNA reads TGTGCTAGTGGTTTGGTACTTGGCAGGGTGAGCACTGAAGCTTTCTTT. It codes for CASGLVLGRVSTEAFF.